This T cell receptor (beta chain) was found in a study of vaccination effects on CD4 cells after COVID-19. About this clone itself: The antigen is undetermined.

Here immunoSEQ multiplex PCR was the method, and the copy in TCRdb shows in-frame clones only, minus some. The sample lists more than 25,000 clones; roughly two thirds were seen once. The ViraFEST assay expanded antigen-specific CD4+ T cells with viral peptide pools before sequencing. The culture ran for 10 days, and then CD4+ T cells were isolated. The healthy vaccine recipients, who had no prior SARS-CoV-2 infection, showed negative nucleocapsid antibodies. Half-medium replacement with IL-2 medium occurred on days 3 and 7. The CDR3 consists of 12 residues. Germline lookup yields CDR1 SNHLY and CDR2 FYNNEI. V lost 6 bases to trimming and J lost 7 bases; unmatched junction nucleotides: 5.

The V gene is TRBV2, the J gene TRBJ1-2; 7 nucleotides agree with TRBD1. Sequenced here: CD4+ T cells from PBMCs cultured with HCoV-229E spike peptides, sampled before COVID-19 vaccination. The origin of this receptor is a human donor who received a COVID-19 vaccine. This chain's CDR3 is CASRDRAGGYTF. Written as DNA, the CDR3 is TGTGCCAGCAGAGACAGGGCGGGTGGCTACACCTTC.